These 6 T cell receptor beta chains came from one sample sequenced in a study of OX40 agonist ivuxolimab in advanced cancers. Repertoires were generated with immunoSEQ multiplex PCR, while TCRdb's copy carries only in-frame clones and drops some. The sample yields approximately 75,000 clones, roughly 90% seen once. The material sequenced was CD4+ or CD8+ T cells sorted from blood, taken in a trial of the OX40 agonist ivuxolimab. All receptors derive from an adult with an advanced solid tumor such as melanoma, head and neck, liver or kidney cancer.

This rearrangement joins TRBV10-3 to TRBJ1-2; 9 bases are shared with TRBD1. The CDR3 totals 14 residues. Germline values: CDR1 ENHRY, CDR2 SYGVKD. Trimming took 6 bases from V and 2 from J; bases not matched to a gene: 4. CDR3 amino acids: CAISAGQGNYGYTF. The CDR3 DNA reads TGTGCCATCAGCGCGGGACAGGGAAACTATGGCTACACCTTC.

In this sample, this clone turned up a few times. The V and J genes are TRBV5-8 and TRBJ1-3; 7 bases match TRBD1. The CDR3 runs 15 residues. Germline V gene data show CDR1 as SGHTS and CDR2 as YDEGEE. The J segment lost 0 bases and the V segment lost 4 bases, leaving 4 bases of the junction unmatched. The chain's CDR3 is CASSTTGVSGNTIYF. The CDR3 DNA reads as TGTGCCAGCAGCACCACAGGGGTCTCTGGAAACACCATATATTTT. Looking up the rest from reference TRBV5-8 and TRBJ1-3 gives the full variable domain: EAGVTQSPTHLIKTRGQQATLRCSPISGHTSVYWYQQALGLGLQFLLWYDEGEERNRGNFPPRFSGRQFPNYSSELNVNALELEDSALYLCASSTTGVSGNTIYFGEGSWLTVV.

The chain carries TRBV25-1 and TRBJ2-2; TRBD1 might be the D (5 bases). Germline lookup yields CDR1 MGHDK and CDR2 SYGVNS. The CDR3 length is 13 residues. Between the trimmed V and J ends, which lost 6 bases and 6 bases, there was a span of 11 bases. The CDR3 spells CASRDQGAGELFF. Written as DNA, the CDR3 is TGTGCCAGCAGGGACCAGGGCGCCGGGGAGCTGTTTTTT.

J is TRBJ2-3 and V is TRBV18, with 9 bases lining up with TRBD1. Germline lookup yields CDR1 KGHSH and CDR2 LQKENI. V lost 4 bases and J lost 3; bases outside the gene matches: 5. The CDR3 loop spans 15 amino acids. CDR3 amino acids: CASSRQGGLTDTQYF. DNA for the CDR3: TGTGCCAGCTCACGACAGGGGGGGCTAACAGATACGCAGTATTTT.

The chain carries TRBV18 and TRBJ2-6; 12 nucleotides align to TRBD1. This CDR3 contains 17 residues. Trimming removed 5 bases from V and 2 bases from J; junction bases left unmatched: 4. The germline V gene encodes CDR1 KGHSH and CDR2 LQKENI. CDR3 sequence: CASSSGTGGAGANVLTF. DNA of the CDR3: TGTGCCAGCTCATCCGGGACAGGGGGCGCTGGGGCCAACGTCCTGACTTTC.

The V and J genes are TRBV2 and TRBJ1-2, with D maybe TRBD1 (5 bases). Trimming shortened V by 10 bases and J by 0 bases, and 12 bases separated the two germline ends. Germline loops: CDR1 SNHLY, CDR2 FYNNEI. This CDR3 region has 13 residues. The CDR3 DNA follows: TGTGCCAACGCCCGGGGCGCTAACTATGGCTACACCTTC. Its translation: CANARGANYGYTF. Using reference TRBV2 and TRBJ1-2 for the parts outside the CDR3, the full variable domain is EPEVTQTPSHQVTQMGQEVILRCVPISNHLYFYWYRQILGQKVEFLVSFYNNEISEKSEIFDDQFSVERPDGSNFTLKIRSTKLEDSAMYFCANARGANYGYTFGSGTRLTVV.